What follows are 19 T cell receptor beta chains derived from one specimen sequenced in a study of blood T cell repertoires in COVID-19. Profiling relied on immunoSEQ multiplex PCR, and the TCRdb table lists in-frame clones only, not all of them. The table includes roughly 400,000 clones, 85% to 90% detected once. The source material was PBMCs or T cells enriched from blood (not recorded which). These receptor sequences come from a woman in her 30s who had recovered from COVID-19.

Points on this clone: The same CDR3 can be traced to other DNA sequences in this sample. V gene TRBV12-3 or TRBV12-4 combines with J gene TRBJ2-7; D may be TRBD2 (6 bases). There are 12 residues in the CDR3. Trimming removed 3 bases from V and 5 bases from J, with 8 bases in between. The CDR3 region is CASSLGGDEQYF. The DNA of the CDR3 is TGTGCCAGCAGTTTGGGGGGAGACGAGCAGTACTTC.

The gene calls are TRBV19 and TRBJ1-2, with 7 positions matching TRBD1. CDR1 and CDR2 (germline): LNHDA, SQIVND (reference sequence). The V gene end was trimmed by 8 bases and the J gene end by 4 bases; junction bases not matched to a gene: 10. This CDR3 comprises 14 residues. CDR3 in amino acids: CASQNRQGAYGYTF. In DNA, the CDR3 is TGTGCCAGTCAAAACCGACAGGGTGCCTATGGCTACACCTTC.

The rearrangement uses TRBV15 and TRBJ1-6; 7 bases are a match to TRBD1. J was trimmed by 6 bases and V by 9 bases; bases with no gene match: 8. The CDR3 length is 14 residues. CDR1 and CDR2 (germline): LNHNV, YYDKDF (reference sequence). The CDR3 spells CATSTGSGNSPLHF. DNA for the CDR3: TGTGCCACTTCGACAGGGTCTGGTAATTCACCCCTCCACTTT.

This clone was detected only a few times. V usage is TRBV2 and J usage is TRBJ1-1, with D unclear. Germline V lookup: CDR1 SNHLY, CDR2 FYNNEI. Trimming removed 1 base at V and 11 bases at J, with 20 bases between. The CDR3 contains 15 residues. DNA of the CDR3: TGTGCCAGCAGTGAAGGTTCACAGTATTACCTGCATGCTTTCTTT. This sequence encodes CASSEGSQYYLHAFF.

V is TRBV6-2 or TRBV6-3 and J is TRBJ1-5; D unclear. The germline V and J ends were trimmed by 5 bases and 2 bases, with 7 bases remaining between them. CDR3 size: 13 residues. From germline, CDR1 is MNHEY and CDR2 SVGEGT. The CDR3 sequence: CASSASGNQPQHF. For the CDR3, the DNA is TGTGCCAGCAGTGCGTCGGGCAATCAGCCCCAGCATTTT.

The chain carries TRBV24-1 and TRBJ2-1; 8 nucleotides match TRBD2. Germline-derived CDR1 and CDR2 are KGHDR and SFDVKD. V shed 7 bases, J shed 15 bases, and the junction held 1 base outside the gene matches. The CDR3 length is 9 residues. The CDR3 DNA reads TGTGCCACCAGGCTAGCGGGGTTCTTC. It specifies CATRLAGFF.

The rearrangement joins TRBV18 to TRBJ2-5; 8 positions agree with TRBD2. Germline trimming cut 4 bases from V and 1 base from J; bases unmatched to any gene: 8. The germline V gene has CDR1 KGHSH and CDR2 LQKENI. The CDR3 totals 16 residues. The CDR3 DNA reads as TGTGCCAGCTCACGACTAGCGCCAATTGTCCAAGAGACCCAGTACTTC. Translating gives CASSRLAPIVQETQYF.

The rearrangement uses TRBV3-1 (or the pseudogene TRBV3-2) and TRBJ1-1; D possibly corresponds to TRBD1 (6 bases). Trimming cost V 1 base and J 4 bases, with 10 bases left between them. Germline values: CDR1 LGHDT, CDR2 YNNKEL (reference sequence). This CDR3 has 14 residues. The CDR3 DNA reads TGTGCCAGCAGCCAAGTGGGGGCTAGCACTGAAGCTTTCTTT. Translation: CASSQVGASTEAFF.

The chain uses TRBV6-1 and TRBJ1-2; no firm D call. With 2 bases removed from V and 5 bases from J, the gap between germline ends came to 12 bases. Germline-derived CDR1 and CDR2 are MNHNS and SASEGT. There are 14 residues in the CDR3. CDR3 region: CASSEMHRLYGYTF. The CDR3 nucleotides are TGTGCCAGCAGTGAAATGCACAGACTATATGGCTACACCTTC.

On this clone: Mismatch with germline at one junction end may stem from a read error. The CDR3 coding sequence is TGTGCCAGCAGCGTAGCGGGACAGGGTAGCAGTGGCCACACCTTC. It specifies CASSVAGQGSSGHTF. The chain has TRBV9 and TRBJ1-2; 9 nucleotides line up with TRBD1. The CDR3 extends over 15 amino acids. Germline V gene data show CDR1 as SGDLS and CDR2 as YYNGEE.

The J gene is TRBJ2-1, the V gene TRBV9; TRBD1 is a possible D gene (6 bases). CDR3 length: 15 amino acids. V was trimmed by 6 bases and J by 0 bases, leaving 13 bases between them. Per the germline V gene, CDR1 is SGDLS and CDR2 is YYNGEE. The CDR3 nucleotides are TGTGCCAGCACACCAGGGGATAGCTCCTACAATGAGCAGTTCTTC. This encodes CASTPGDSSYNEQFF.

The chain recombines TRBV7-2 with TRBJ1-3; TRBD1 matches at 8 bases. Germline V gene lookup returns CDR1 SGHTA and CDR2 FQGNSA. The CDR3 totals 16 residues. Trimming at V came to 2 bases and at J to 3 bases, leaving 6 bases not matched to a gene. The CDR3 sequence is CASSLWTGFDGNTIYF. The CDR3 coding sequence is TGTGCCAGCAGCTTATGGACAGGGTTTGATGGAAACACCATATATTTT.

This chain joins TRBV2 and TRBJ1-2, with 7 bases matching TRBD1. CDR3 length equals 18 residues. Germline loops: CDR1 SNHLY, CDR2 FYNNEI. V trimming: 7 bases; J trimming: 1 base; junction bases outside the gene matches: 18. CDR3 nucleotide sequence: TGTGCCAGCAACGAATACAGGGGAGAGGGTCTGGGTAACTATGGCTACACCTTC. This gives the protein CASNEYRGEGLGNYGYTF.

The CDR3 region is CATEDRAYGYTF. The DNA for the CDR3 is TGTGCCACTGAGGACAGGGCCTATGGCTACACCTTC. The gene calls are TRBV19 and TRBJ1-2; TRBD1 matches at 8 bases. The germline gives CDR1 LNHDA, CDR2 SQIVND (reference sequence). Unmatched junction bases numbered 5, after V lost 10 bases and J lost 4 bases. The CDR3 extends over 12 amino acids.

CDR3 DNA: TGTGCCTGGACCCCTGGACAGGGAACGTATGGCTACACCTTC. Translating gives CAWTPGQGTYGYTF. The chain joins TRBV30 to TRBJ1-2; 8 bases agree with TRBD1. The germline CDR1 and CDR2 sequences are GTSNPN and SVGIG (reference sequence). V lost 4 bases, J lost 5 bases, and 9 bases stayed unmatched. This CDR3 spans 14 amino acids.

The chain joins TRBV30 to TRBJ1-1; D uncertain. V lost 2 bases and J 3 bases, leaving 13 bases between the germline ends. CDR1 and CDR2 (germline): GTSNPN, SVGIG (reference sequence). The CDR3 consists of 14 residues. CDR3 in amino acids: CAWSLGRRDTEAFF. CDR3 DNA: TGTGCCTGGAGTTTGGGTCGGAGGGACACTGAAGCTTTCTTT.

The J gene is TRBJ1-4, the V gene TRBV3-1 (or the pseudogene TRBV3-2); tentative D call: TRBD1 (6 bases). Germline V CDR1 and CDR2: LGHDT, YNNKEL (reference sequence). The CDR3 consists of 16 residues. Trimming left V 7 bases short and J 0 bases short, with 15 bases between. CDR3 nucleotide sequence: TGTGCCAGCACGAATTTTCGACAGGCAACTAATGAAAAACTGTTTTTT. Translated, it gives CASTNFRQATNEKLFF.

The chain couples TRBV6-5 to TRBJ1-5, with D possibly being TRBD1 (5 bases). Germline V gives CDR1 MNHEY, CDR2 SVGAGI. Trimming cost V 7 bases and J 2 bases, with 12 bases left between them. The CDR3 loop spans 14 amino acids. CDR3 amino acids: CASTGSIGNQPQHF. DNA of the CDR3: TGTGCCAGCACAGGGTCAATAGGCAATCAGCCCCAGCATTTT.

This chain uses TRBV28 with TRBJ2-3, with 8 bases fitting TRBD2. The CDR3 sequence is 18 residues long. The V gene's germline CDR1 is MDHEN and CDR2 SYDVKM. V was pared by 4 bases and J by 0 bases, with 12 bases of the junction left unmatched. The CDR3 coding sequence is TGTGCCAGCAGTTCTGGGTGGGCTAGCGGGCCTAGCACAGATACGCAGTATTTT. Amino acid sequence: CASSSGWASGPSTDTQYF.